A selection of T cell receptor beta chains follows, all from one sample in a study of blood T cell repertoires in COVID-19. Clones were read by immunoSEQ multiplex PCR, and TCRdb kept only the in-frame ones, dropping some. The table lists roughly 200,000 clones, around 83% of them singletons, with about 9% in the top ten. Material for sequencing was peripheral blood. The receptor source for this set is a man aged 35 to 55 with active or convalescent COVID-19. The CDR3 runs from the conserved cysteine through the conserved F or W. D genes are given only for firm matches. The listing skips clone size in some rows; elsewhere it reads once, few, many or a size class.

>TRBV27|NA|TRBJ1-5|NA
TGTGCCAGCAGTCCCTACCCCTGGGGGACGGGAGGCTTTAATCAGCCCCAGCATTTT
CASSPYPWGTGGFNQPQHF
>TRBV9|NA|TRBJ1-2|few
TGTGCCAGCAGCGTAGGAGCCTCAGGGGTCGGCTACACCTTC
CASSVGASGVGYTF
>TRBV5-8|NA|TRBJ2-4|NA
TGTGCCAGCAGCGCGGGGAACATTCAGTACTTC
CASSAGNIQYF
>TRBV29-1|NA|TRBJ2-7|NA
TGCAGCGTTGGGTCGGGTGAGCAGTACTTC
CSVGSGEQYF
>TRBV28|TRBD2|TRBJ2-2|NA
TGTGCCAGCAGCGAAAGCGGGAGGCGCCACGGGGAGCTGTTTTTT
CASSESGRRHGELFF
>TRBV30|NA|TRBJ1-6|NA
TGTGCCTGGAGTGGGGGGGGTAAGTCACCCCTCCACTTT
CAWSGGGKSPLHF
>TRBV27|TRBD1|TRBJ2-2|few
TGTGCCAGCAGTAGCCAGGACCCACAGGGGTTGGGGAGCACCGGGGAGCTGTTTTTT
CASSSQDPQGLGSTGELFF
>TRBV19|NA|TRBJ1-4|NA
TGTGCCAGTAGTATAGGGCAGGGTTATGAAAAACTGTTTTTT
CASSIGQGYEKLFF
>TRBV11-2|TRBD1|TRBJ1-1|NA
TGTGCCAGTTCGGGGGACGGGGGGACAGGGGGCCGGAACACTGAAGCTTTCTTT
CASSGDGGTGGRNTEAFF
>TRBV2|NA|TRBJ2-6|NA
TGTGCCAGCAGTGAGCACAGCCTCTCTGGGGCCAACGTCCTGACTTTC
CASSEHSLSGANVLTF
>TRBV19|TRBD1|TRBJ1-1|NA
TGTGCCAGTAGTCTCGGGACAGGGAGAACTGAAGCTTTCTTT
CASSLGTGRTEAFF
>TRBV7-2|NA|TRBJ1-1|NA
TGTGCCAGCAGCCCTCAACTTGTTAACACTGAAGCTTTCTTT
CASSPQLVNTEAFF
>TRBV4-3|TRBD2|TRBJ2-5|once
TGCGCCAGCAGCCAAGGAGGACAGACGGGGGGGGCCCAGTACTTC
CASSQGGQTGGAQYF
>TRBV5-1|TRBD1|TRBJ1-1|NA
TGCGCCAGCAGCTCGGACAGGGGGTCCCCGAACACTGAAGCTTTCTTT
CASSSDRGSPNTEAFF
>TRBV24-1|TRBD2|TRBJ2-2|NA
TGTGCCACCAGTGACTACGGACGGGAGGGTAACACCGGGGAGCTGTTTTTT
CATSDYGREGNTGELFF
>TRBV5-1|NA|TRBJ2-3|NA
TGCGCCAGCAGCTTGCTGGGCTACACAGATACGCAGTATTTT
CASSLLGYTDTQYF
>TRBV19|NA|TRBJ2-3|NA
TGTGCCAGTACCCCTGGGGGGAGTAGCACAGATACGCAGTATTTT
CASTPGGSSTDTQYF
>TRBV7-3|TRBD1|TRBJ2-7|once
TGTGCCAGCAGCTTAAAGGGGGCTGACGAGCAGTACTTC
CASSLKGADEQYF
>TRBV19|TRBD1|TRBJ1-1|NA
TGTGCCAGTAGTTCACAGGGGGTAATGAACACTGAAGCTTTCTTT
CASSSQGVMNTEAFF
>TRBV7-9|TRBD1|TRBJ2-1|once
TGTGCCAGCAGGCCAACGGGACAGGGGTACAATGAGCAGTTCTTC
CASRPTGQGYNEQFF
>TRBV3-1/TRBV3-2|NA|TRBJ1-5|NA
TGTGCCAGCAGCCTGGGCACTAGCAATCAGCCCCAGCATTTT
CASSLGTSNQPQHF
>TRBV6-5|TRBD2|TRBJ2-7|NA
TGTGCCACGATAGCAAGCGGGACCTACGAGCAGTACTTC
CATIASGTYEQYF
>TRBV9|NA|TRBJ1-5|NA
TGTGCCAGCAGCGTTTCGGGGGAAGGGGACAATCAGCCCCAGCATTTT
CASSVSGEGDNQPQHF
>TRBV7-8|NA|TRBJ1-2|NA
TGTGCCAGCAGCTTAGCCGCCCAATTCGAGGGCATTGGCTACACCTTC
CASSLAAQFEGIGYTF
>TRBV6-5|NA|TRBJ2-2|NA
TGTGCCACCACAGAGAACACCGGGGAGCTGTTTTTT
CATTENTGELFF
>TRBV18|TRBD1|TRBJ1-2|NA
TGTGCCAGCTCCCGCGGACAGGTCCGCGGCTACACCTTC
CASSRGQVRGYTF
>TRBV6-5|TRBD2|TRBJ2-7|once
TGTGCCAGCAGAATTACTAGCGGGAGGGCCGGCGAGCAGTACTTC
CASRITSGRAGEQYF
>TRBV5-1|NA|TRBJ2-7|NA
TGCGCCAGCAGCTTAGTCGACAGCCTATCCTACGAGCAGTACTTC
CASSLVDSLSYEQYF
>TRBV7-9|TRBD2|TRBJ2-1|NA
TGTGCCAGCAGGGGCCCCCGAGGGCTAGCGGGCTCCTACAATGAGCAGTTCTTC
CASRGPRGLAGSYNEQFF
>TRBV30|TRBD2|TRBJ2-1|NA
TGTGCCTGGAGTACGAGCGGGGGGTGGCAGTTCTTC
CAWSTSGGWQFF
>TRBV18|NA|TRBJ2-5|NA
TGTGCCAGCTCACCAGAGGACTGGGAAGAGACCCAGTACTTC
CASSPEDWEETQYF